These 6 T cell receptor beta chains were all obtained from the same sample, sequenced in a study of blood T cell repertoires in COVID-19. The protocol was immunoSEQ multiplex PCR, while the TCRdb copy is restricted to in-frame clones and leaves out a portion. In the table there are over 70,000 clones, around 89% of which are singletons. Sequences were obtained from peripheral blood. These receptors were taken from a woman of 80 years or more with acute or convalescent COVID-19.

The chain links TRBV5-1 to TRBJ2-1; 10 bases map to TRBD2. CDR3 length: 19 residues. The germline CDR1 and CDR2 sequences are SGHRS and YFSETQ. The junction had 13 bases not matched to a gene; V was cut back by 4 bases and J by 0 bases. The CDR3 loop reads CASSTSGTSESSSYNEQFF. CDR3 coding DNA: TGCGCCAGCAGCACGTCCGGGACTAGCGAGAGTAGCTCCTACAATGAGCAGTTCTTC.

This clone has only a few counts. The V and J genes are TRBV19 and TRBJ2-7, with D maybe TRBD2 (6 bases). The V end was cut by 6 bases, the J end by 0 bases, with 15 bases between. The CDR3 has 15 amino acids. Germline assignment: CDR1 LNHDA and CDR2 SQIVND (reference sequence). This chain's CDR3 is CASRPLNGSSYEQYF. In DNA form, the CDR3 reads TGTGCCAGTAGACCCCTGAACGGGAGCTCCTACGAGCAGTACTTC.

The J gene is TRBJ1-1, the V gene TRBV19; D not certain. Trimming took off 5 bases at V and 8 bases at J, with 18 bases between the two ends. CDR1 and CDR2 from the germline V gene are LNHDA and SQIVND (reference sequence). The CDR3 covers 14 residues. The CDR3 DNA is TGTGCCAGTAGTGACCCCCCCGGGGATTACGAAGCTTTCTTT. Its translation is CASSDPPGDYEAFF.

The chain couples TRBV6-1 to TRBJ1-3, with D hard to call. This CDR3 has 19 amino acids. In germline, CDR1 is MNHNS, CDR2 SASEGT. Trimming removed 2 bases from V and 6 bases from J, with 26 bases in between. For the CDR3, the DNA is TGTGCCAGCAGTGAATCGAATGAGGGATATATCAGGTGGGAAAACACCATATATTTT. Translation gives CASSESNEGYIRWENTIYF.

Concerning this clone itself: Sequence at one end of the junction differs from germline and may be a read error. The chain carries TRBV7-7 and TRBJ2-5; perhaps TRBD2 as D (6 bases). This CDR3 contains 13 residues. Germline loops: CDR1 SSHAT, CDR2 FNYEAQ (reference sequence). CDR3 in DNA: TGTGCTAGCAGCACGGGACTCGGAGAGACCCAGTACTTC. This sequence encodes CASSTGLGETQYF.

This sequence joins TRBV11-2 and TRBJ1-1; 8 bases are a match to TRBD1. This CDR3 has 15 amino acids. The V gene end was trimmed by 5 bases and the J gene end by 7 bases; junction bases not matched to a gene: 12. CDR1 is SGHAT and CDR2 is FQNNGV in the germline V gene. CDR3 region: CASSLEPGGRVEAFF. The CDR3 coding sequence is TGTGCCAGCAGCCTTGAACCAGGGGGCCGAGTTGAAGCTTTCTTT.